This T cell receptor beta chain was identified during a study of shared clonotypes between healthy human individuals (dated by TCRdb to the early 2020s). In terms of the full investigation: The cohort comprised two women and a few men aged 18 to 49 years. Per donor, three plates each were used for CD4 naive and CD4 memory, two for CD8 naive, and one for CD8 memory. To estimate repertoire size and how much clonotypes are shared between individuals, the study performed deep sequencing of blood TCR repertoires from five healthy adults. To increase sequencing depth and limit assay-specific biases, different laboratories used diverse techniques to prepare libraries and sequence TCR repertoires. Between about 0.94 and 8.9 billion PBMCs per donor were obtained by leukapheresis. The paper's findings and limits, for the study overall: Based on pairwise subsampling, the degree of clonotype sharing among donors was expected to be affected by sequencing depth. Compared with non-shared clonotypes, clonotypes shared by all four sorted-subset donors had higher generation probabilities. The small number of donors limited the genetic and exposure-history diversity represented. Sharing across four donors was observed for about 5% of naive CD4, 3% to 4% of naive CD8, around 2.5% of memory CD4, and roughly 0.43% of memory CD8 clonotypes. Sampling was restricted to blood, and TCR repertoires in tissue are likely to differ from TCR repertoires in blood. Rarefaction of sorted-subset datasets indicated incomplete sequencing despite the large sequencing depth. Larger estimated clonotype richness was generally found for naive subsets than for memory subsets.

TCR CDR3 regions were amplified from genomic DNA by multiplex PCR using the deep immunoSEQ assay. For each cell subset, the extracted genomic DNA was distributed evenly across all wells of several immunoSEQ 96-well plates, and each plate served as one replicate. Each replicate PCR for sorted subsets received approximately 220 ng genomic DNA, equal to roughly 33,000 T cell genomes. The purified libraries were quantified using a Qubit 3.0 fluorometer, sized with a Bioanalyzer 2100, and then quantified again using the KAPA Library Quantification kit. Each immunoSEQ 96-well plate was sequenced on its own single-read 150-cycle Illumina NextSeq 550 flow cell. As for how the authors treated the data: Because the immunoSEQ output included only junctional sequences and no quality scores, the filtering could not be the same as the filtering used for full-length reads. Sequences were annotated with PyIR, a Python wrapper for IgBLAST v1.9, using IMGT germline references to assign V/J genes and CDR3. Reads with weak V/J assignments (E-value above 1e-6), missing CDR3, stop codons, out-of-frame junctions, or ambiguous translated residues were removed. V3J clonotypes were defined by identical inferred V gene, J gene, and CDR3 amino acid sequence. Percentage overlap between repertoires was calculated by dividing the number of shared unique clonotypes by the size of the smaller repertoire. RTK rarefaction, the Chao1 estimator, and Recon v2.1 estimates of unobserved clonotypes were used to assess repertoire richness. For all TCRbeta clonotypes obtained by the gDNA method from a handful of donors, generation probabilities were computed with OLGA. TCRdb carries this immuneACCESS record with in-frame sequences only. Its versions omit some clonotypes, under half of them owing to an unresolved V gene in the studies checked, with the rest unexplained. From that table come the V and J calls and clone size; the DNA was used to work out D and trimming. The sample includes 650,000 to 800,000 clones, with roughly 72% observed a single time. The biggest ten clones account for over 1.5% of the sample.

The junction carries 14 bases between V and J, which are trimmed by 4 bases and 2 bases respectively. The germline V gene yields MNHNS for CDR1 and SASEGT for CDR2. Its CDR3 holds 15 amino acids, cysteine through phenylalanine. Only the CDR3 portion is preserved as DNA: 45 bases, with reading frame beginning at the first base. Regarding this clone: Its antigen remains unidentified. Base qualities were left out, and no much larger clone turns up one base away.

The donors were healthy, HIV-negative adults with no recently reported acute infections or vaccinations. All donors were Caucasian adults living in Nashville, Tennessee, USA. CD4+ T cells were enriched by magnetic negative selection; naive cells were then positively selected on CD45RA, and the negative fraction formed the memory subset. Blood was obtained by leukapheresis, after which PBMCs were separated by Ficoll-Histopaque density gradient centrifugation and cryopreserved in liquid nitrogen vapor phase. Analytical flow cytometry was used to check the purity and quantity of each magnetically sorted T cell population. From each sorted fraction, genomic DNA was isolated and quantified by UV absorbance on a Nanodrop 2000c.

The V and J genes are TRBV6-1 and TRBJ1-2, with no D gene named confidently. The sequenced sample consisted of memory CD4+ T cells sorted from blood. Explained via the paper, the cell subset or site label denotes: CD45RA-negative fraction. This receptor was obtained from a woman between 25 and 40 years old in good health. The CDR3 region: CASSANRQPNYGYTF. Read as DNA, the sequence is TGTGCCAGCAGTGCCAACAGACAACCGAACTATGGCTACACCTTC.